The source of this TCR beta chain is a study of early T cells in non-severe SARS-CoV-2 infection. Overall study context: Unsorted whole-blood RNA was sequenced in bulk, leaving chains unpaired. Study-wide findings and caveats: Clonotype matching in VDJdb favored anti-spike CD8 responses and did not capture private and CD4 specificities.

CDR3 length: 15 residues. Per the germline V gene, CDR1 is SGHRS and CDR2 is YFSETQ. After removal of 3 bases from V and 2 bases from J, the junction contained 4 bases not matched to a gene. Separate cDNA molecules each had unique molecular identifiers attached to them. TCRdb used MiXCR to reprocess the 5' RACE reads, holding one entry per CDR3 protein. The table has some 66,000 distinct CDR3 sequences, 13% seen once. This clonotype came up a few times. Its antigen is as yet unknown. The sample consisted of whole blood. This TCR was recovered from an adult who was a healthcare worker with PCR-confirmed SARS-CoV-2 infection or an uninfected control (not recorded which). The gene calls are TRBV5-1 and TRBJ2-7; 11 bases align to TRBD1. CDR3 loop: CASSSGQGDTYEQYF. The CDR3 coding sequence is TGCGCCAGCAGCTCGGGACAGGGGGATACCTACGAGCAGTACTTC.